A selection of T cell receptor beta chains follows, all from one sample in a study of monozygotic twins with cystic fibrosis. Generated by immunoSEQ multiplex PCR, the TCRdb table keeps only in-frame clones and is missing some. The sample includes around 9,500 clones, 98% to 99% of them seen just once. The specimen sequenced was blood. Receptor source: a girl aged 2-9 years with cystic fibrosis. The CDR3 runs from the conserved cysteine through the conserved F or W. D genes are given only for firm matches. Clone size, where shown, is once, few, many, or a class for clones that have expanded.

size	J	D	V	DNA	CDR3
once	TRBJ1-5	NA	TRBV7-2	TGTGCCAGCAGCCCATCACCGGGATATAGCAATCAGCCCCAGCATTTT	CASSPSPGYSNQPQHF
NA	TRBJ2-7	NA	TRBV14	TGTGCCAGCAGCCAAGTCCGCGGGTCCGAGCAGTACTTC	CASSQVRGSEQYF
NA	TRBJ2-3	NA	TRBV30	TGTGCCTGGAGTGGTCGGGTGGGGGCCCATACGCAGTATTTT	CAWSGRVGAHTQYF
NA	TRBJ2-7	TRBD2	TRBV7-9	TGTGCCAGCAGCGACCAGACTAGCGGGAGGACCTACGAGCAGTACTTC	CASSDQTSGRTYEQYF
NA	TRBJ2-7	TRBD1	TRBV28	TGTGCCAGCAGTTCGTTCCGGGACAGCCTCTCCTACGAGCAGTACTTC	CASSSFRDSLSYEQYF
NA	TRBJ2-7	TRBD1	TRBV11-2	TGTGCCAGCAGTCTGGGACAGGTCTACGAGCAGTACTTC	CASSLGQVYEQYF
NA	TRBJ2-1	TRBD2	TRBV13	TGTGCCAGCAGCGGACAAGCGGGAGGAAATAGCTACAATGAGCAGTTCTTC	CASSGQAGGNSYNEQFF
NA	TRBJ2-3	TRBD1	TRBV6-4	TGTGCCAGCAGTGAAGGGACAGGGGGCCTAGATACGCAGTATTTT	CASSEGTGGLDTQYF
once	TRBJ2-2	NA	TRBV29-1	TGCAGCGTTGAACTGAGCAGGAACACCGGGGAGCTGTTTTTT	CSVELSRNTGELFF
NA	TRBJ1-5	NA	TRBV2	TGTGCCAGCAGTTACGGTGGCAATCAGCCCCAGCATTTT	CASSYGGNQPQHF
NA	TRBJ2-7	NA	TRBV30	TGTGCCTGGAGTGTTAGTCACGAGCAGTACTTC	CAWSVSHEQYF
NA	TRBJ1-1	NA	TRBV7-9	TGTGCCAGCAGCCACAGTCTGAACACTGAAGCTTTCTTT	CASSHSLNTEAFF
NA	TRBJ2-1	NA	TRBV19	TGTGCCAGTAGTACCCCAGGACTATTTGAGCAGTTCTTC	CASSTPGLFEQFF
NA	TRBJ1-2	NA	TRBV19	TGTGCCAGTAGTACCACAGGTATCCAGAACTATGGCTACACCTTC	CASSTTGIQNYGYTF
NA	TRBJ2-1	TRBD2	TRBV7-9	TGTGCCAGCAGCTTTACACTAGCGGGACGGTATGAGCAGTTCTTC	CASSFTLAGRYEQFF
NA	TRBJ2-2	TRBD1	TRBV14	TGTGCCAGCAGCCAATGGACAGGGGGCACCGGGGAGCTGTTTTTT	CASSQWTGGTGELFF
NA	TRBJ2-3	NA	TRBV9	TGTGCCAGCAGCCCACGGGATCGACGGGCCCCAGATACGCAGTATTTT	CASSPRDRRAPDTQYF
NA	TRBJ1-1	NA	TRBV19	TGTGCCAGTAGTACCCGGAGCCAGAACACTGAAGCTTTCTTT	CASSTRSQNTEAFF
once	TRBJ2-7	TRBD1	TRBV7-3	TGTGCCAGCAGCTTAACCCCGGGACAGGGGGACGAGCAGTACTTC	CASSLTPGQGDEQYF
NA	TRBJ2-1	TRBD1	TRBV5-1	TGCGCCAGCAGCCGGGACAGGGCCTACAATGAGCAGTTCTTC	CASSRDRAYNEQFF
NA	TRBJ1-2	NA	TRBV29-1	TGCAGCGTTGAAGATAGAGGGGCAGGCGCCTCAATCTATGGCTACACCTTC	CSVEDRGAGASIYGYTF
NA	TRBJ1-2	NA	TRBV7-2	TGTGCCAGCAGCTCCGACAGATACGGCTACACCTTC	CASSSDRYGYTF
NA	TRBJ1-2	NA	TRBV30	TGTGCCTGGAGTGTGACTTCCGGGACGGATGGCTACACCTTC	CAWSVTSGTDGYTF
NA	TRBJ1-2	NA	TRBV6-5	TGTGCCAGCAGTTACAAGCCGGGACAAGGGCTCTATGGCTACACCTTC	CASSYKPGQGLYGYTF
NA	TRBJ1-2	TRBD1	TRBV5-1	TGCGCCAGCAGCTTACAGGGGAATGGCTACACCTTC	CASSLQGNGYTF
NA	TRBJ1-1	NA	TRBV14	TGTGCCAGCAGCCAACTAACCACAGGTAGAGGCACTGAAGCTTTCTTT	CASSQLTTGRGTEAFF
NA	TRBJ1-2	TRBD1	TRBV7-9	TGTGCCAGCAGCGCTACGACAGGGCTCAGGGGCTACACCTTC	CASSATTGLRGYTF
NA	TRBJ1-4	NA	TRBV4-2	TGTGCCAGCAGCCCTCGAACGGGGGGGACTAATGAAAAACTGTTTTTT	CASSPRTGGTNEKLFF
NA	TRBJ1-2	NA	TRBV9	TGTGCCAGCAGCGTAGTGGCCGATGGCTACACCTTC	CASSVVADGYTF
NA	TRBJ2-7	TRBD1	TRBV28	TGTGCCAGCAGTCCCATGGTGGGCAGGGGGTCCTACGAGCAGTACTTC	CASSPMVGRGSYEQYF
NA	TRBJ2-1	TRBD2	TRBV14	TGTGCCAGCAGCCGGGGACGGGGGGGCTCCTACAATGAGCAGTTCTTC	CASSRGRGGSYNEQFF
once	TRBJ2-5	NA	TRBV5-1	TGCGCCAGCAGCGCGGGAAGGGCTCTGGAGACCCAGTACTTC	CASSAGRALETQYF
NA	TRBJ2-1	TRBD2	TRBV15	TGTGCCACCAGCAGGGCCCTGACTAGCGGGAGAAGCTACAATGAGCAGTTCTTC	CATSRALTSGRSYNEQFF